This entry lists 6 T cell receptor beta chains sequenced from one sample in a study of T cells in Graves' hyperthyroidism and ophthalmopathy. Researchers amplified the TCR beta CDR3 regions from RNA transcripts. The HTBI primer set was used in a first-round RT-PCR of the TCR CDR3. TCRdb processed the multiplex PCR reads anew with MiXCR; each CDR3 protein has one entry. Seen here are hundreds of thousands of distinct CDR3 sequences, more than 15% observed once, and the top ten hold 7.5% to 8%. Sample: blood. The receptors here all came from a woman aged 18-29 years with Graves' hyperthyroidism.

This clonotype was found many times. The genes are TRBV5-8 and TRBJ2-3; 12 bases are a match to TRBD2. With V trimmed by 4 bases and J by 3 bases, 6 bases remained unmatched. The germline CDR1 and CDR2 sequences are SGHTS and YDEGEE. The CDR3 is 16 residues long. This CDR3 reads CASSSTSGGPTDTQYF. CDR3 coding DNA: TGTGCCAGCAGCAGTACTAGCGGGGGGCCGACAGATACGCAGTATTTT.

This clonotype was detected many times. The chain recombines TRBV4-2 with TRBJ2-6; unclear D gene. The CDR3 consists of 16 residues. V shed 0 bases and J shed 0 bases, with 6 bases lying between them. The germline V gene has CDR1 LGHNA and CDR2 YNFKEQ. Here the CDR3 DNA reads TGTGCCAGCAGCCAAGAAGTTTTCTCTGGGGCCAACGTCCTGACTTTC. Its translation is CASSQEVFSGANVLTF.

The chain links TRBV28 to TRBJ1-4; TRBD1 might be the D (5 bases). This CDR3 has 13 amino acids. Trimming removed 3 bases from V and 8 bases from J, with 10 bases in between. Germline V lookup: CDR1 MDHEN, CDR2 SYDVKM. The CDR3 region is CASSLNRREKLFF. The CDR3 coding sequence is TGTGCCAGCAGTTTGAACAGGCGGGAAAAACTGTTTTTT.

The V and J genes are TRBV18 and TRBJ2-2; TRBD2 matches 8 bases. The CDR3 contains 18 residues. After removal of 3 bases from V and 2 bases from J, the junction contained 11 bases not matched to a gene. Germline assignment: CDR1 KGHSH and CDR2 LQKENI. CDR3 coding DNA: TGTGCCAGCTCACCCCCCGGGAGCGGGGGAATAAACACCGGGGAGCTGTTTTTT. Its protein product is CASSPPGSGGINTGELFF.

This clonotype was detected only a few times. The V gene is TRBV6-1, the J gene TRBJ2-2; TRBD1 agrees at 11 bases. The germline V gene has CDR1 MNHNS and CDR2 SASEGT. J lost 3 bases, V lost 11 bases, and 5 bases had no gene match. The CDR3 totals 14 residues. As DNA, the CDR3 is TGTGCCGCCCGGGGACAGGGGGACACCGGGGAGCTGTTTTTT. Translating it yields CAARGQGDTGELFF.

This clonotype has ten or more counts. The V and J genes are TRBV6-7 and TRBJ2-2; TRBD1 might be the D (6 bases). TRBV6-7 counts as an open reading frame of uncertain function. The V end was cut by 6 bases, the J end by 0 bases, with 14 bases between. There are 16 residues in the CDR3. The CDR3 here is CASSKKQGPNTGELFF. CDR3 bases: TGTGCCAGCAGCAAGAAACAGGGTCCGAACACCGGGGAGCTGTTTTTT.